These T cell receptor beta chains were read from a single sample in a study of identical twins. MiXCR was run by TCRdb on the 5' RACE reads, yielding one entry per CDR3 protein. Among some 1,600,000 distinct CDR3 sequences listed, around 33% were seen once. The source material was cord blood. The receptors were sampled from a newborn girl in good health. Each CDR3 is given with its conserved first and last residue. D genes are given only for firm matches. Clone size is given for some rows only: seen once, a few or many times, or a class if the clone is expanded.

D gene	CDR3 length	V gene	J gene	clone size	CDR3 protein	CDR3 DNA
TRBD2	12	TRBV2	TRBJ2-1	many	CASSGTSNEQFF	TGTGCCAGCAGTGGGACTAGCAATGAGCAGTTCTTC
.	16	TRBV2	TRBJ2-2	few	CASSEFTGANTGELFF	TGTGCCAGCAGTGAATTCACAGGCGCGAACACCGGGGAGCTGTTTTTT
.	15	TRBV6-1	TRBJ1-4	.	CASSESAAPNEKLFF	TGTGCCAGCAGTGAATCCGCTGCCCCTAATGAAAAACTGTTTTTT
.	15	TRBV25-1	TRBJ2-3	few	CASSEIGDGPDTQYF	TGTGCCAGCAGTGAAATAGGGGACGGCCCGGATACGCAGTATTTT
.	16	TRBV29-1	TRBJ2-7	.	CSVGDRPGPPVCEQYF	TGCAGCGTTGGGGACCGGCCGGGACCGCCGGTTTGCGAGCAGTACTTC
TRBD2	16	TRBV6-5	TRBJ2-1	many	CASSYSWLAGENEQFF	TGTGCCAGCAGTTACTCCTGGCTAGCGGGAGAGAATGAGCAGTTCTTC
.	11	TRBV30	TRBJ2-7	few	CAWTTTYEQYF	TGTGCCTGGACCACAACCTACGAGCAGTACTTC
.	16	TRBV3-1	TRBJ2-3	.	CASSQQKGPGTDTQYF	TGTGCCAGCAGCCAGCAAAAAGGACCTGGCACAGATACGCAGTATTTT
.	16	TRBV20-1	TRBJ2-1	.	CSAREGALRHQETQFF	TGCAGTGCTAGAGAAGGGGCACTAAGACACCAAGAGACCCAGTTCTTC
TRBD2	15	TRBV28	TRBJ2-1	many	CASSLRAGLYNEQFF	TGTGCCAGCAGTTTAAGAGCGGGACTCTACAATGAGCAGTTCTTC
.	15	TRBV6-7	TRBJ2-4	many	CADSGQGRAKNIQYF	TGTGCCGATAGCGGCCAGGGTAGAGCCAAAAACATTCAGTACTTC
TRBD2	12	TRBV29-1	TRBJ2-5	many	CSVEVGSGEQYF	TGCAGCGTTGAAGTGGGGAGCGGGGAGCAGTACTTC